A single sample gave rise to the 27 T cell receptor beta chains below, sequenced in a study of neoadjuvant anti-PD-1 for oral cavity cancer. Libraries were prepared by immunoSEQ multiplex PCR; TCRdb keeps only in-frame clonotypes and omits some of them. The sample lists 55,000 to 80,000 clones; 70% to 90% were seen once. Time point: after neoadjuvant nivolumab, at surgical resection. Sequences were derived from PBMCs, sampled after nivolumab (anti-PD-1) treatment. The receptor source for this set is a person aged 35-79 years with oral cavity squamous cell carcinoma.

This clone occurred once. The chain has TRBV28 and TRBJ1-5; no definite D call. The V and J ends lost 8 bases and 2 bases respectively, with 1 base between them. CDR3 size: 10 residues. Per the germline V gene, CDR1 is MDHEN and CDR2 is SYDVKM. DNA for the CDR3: TGTGCCAGCGGCAATCAGCCCCAGCATTTT. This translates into CASGNQPQHF.

CDR3 amino acids: CASSLDRGLGDTGELFF. In DNA, the CDR3 is TGTGCCAGCAGTTTAGACAGGGGCCTTGGGGACACCGGGGAGCTGTTTTTT. The chain couples TRBV28 to TRBJ2-2, with TRBD1 identical over 8 bases. This CDR3 contains 17 residues. Germline CDR1 reads MDHEN; CDR2 reads SYDVKM. Germline trimming cut 2 bases from V and 3 bases from J; bases unmatched to any gene: 8.

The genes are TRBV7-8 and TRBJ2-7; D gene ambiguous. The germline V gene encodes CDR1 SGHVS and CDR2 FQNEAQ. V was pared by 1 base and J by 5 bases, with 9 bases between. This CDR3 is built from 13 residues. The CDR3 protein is CASSLGRVNEQYF. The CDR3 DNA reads TGTGCCAGCAGCTTAGGACGGGTGAACGAGCAGTACTTC.

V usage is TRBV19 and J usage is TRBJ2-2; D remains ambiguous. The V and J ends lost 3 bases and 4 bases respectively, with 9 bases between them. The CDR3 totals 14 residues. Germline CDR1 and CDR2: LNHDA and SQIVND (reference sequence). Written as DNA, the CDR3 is TGTGCCAGTAGTATCGGGCAGAGCACCGGGGAGCTGTTTTTT. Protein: CASSIGQSTGELFF.

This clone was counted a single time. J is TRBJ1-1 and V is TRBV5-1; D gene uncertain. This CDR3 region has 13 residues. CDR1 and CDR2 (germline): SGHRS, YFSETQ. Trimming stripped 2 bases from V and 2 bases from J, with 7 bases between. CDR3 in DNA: TGCGCCAGCAGCTTTATACCTAACACTGAAGCTTTCTTT. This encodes CASSFIPNTEAFF.

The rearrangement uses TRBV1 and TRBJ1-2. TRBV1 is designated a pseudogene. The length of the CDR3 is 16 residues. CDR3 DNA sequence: TGCACCAGCAGCCCCCGGCGGGGACAATCGGACTATGGCTACACCTTC. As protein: CTSSPRRGQSDYGYTF.

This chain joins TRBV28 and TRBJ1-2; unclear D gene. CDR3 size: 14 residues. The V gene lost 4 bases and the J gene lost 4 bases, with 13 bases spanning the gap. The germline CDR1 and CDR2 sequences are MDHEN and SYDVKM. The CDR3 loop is CASSSPSGSYGYTF. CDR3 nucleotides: TGTGCCAGCAGTTCCCCCTCGGGCAGCTATGGCTACACCTTC.

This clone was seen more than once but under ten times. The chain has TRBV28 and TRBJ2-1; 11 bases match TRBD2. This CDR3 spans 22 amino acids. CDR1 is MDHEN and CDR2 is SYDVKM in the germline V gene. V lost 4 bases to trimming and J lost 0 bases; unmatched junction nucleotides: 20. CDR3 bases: TGTGCCAGCAGTTCCTTAAGGGGGACTAGCGGATCGATGGGAAGCTCCTACAATGAGCAGTTCTTC. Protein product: CASSSLRGTSGSMGSSYNEQFF.

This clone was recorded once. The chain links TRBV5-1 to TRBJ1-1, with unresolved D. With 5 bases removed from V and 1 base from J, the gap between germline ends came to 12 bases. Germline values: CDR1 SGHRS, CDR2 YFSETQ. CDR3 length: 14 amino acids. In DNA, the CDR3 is TGCGCCAGCAGTTCGAAGGTGGAGAACACTGAAGCTTTCTTT. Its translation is CASSSKVENTEAFF.

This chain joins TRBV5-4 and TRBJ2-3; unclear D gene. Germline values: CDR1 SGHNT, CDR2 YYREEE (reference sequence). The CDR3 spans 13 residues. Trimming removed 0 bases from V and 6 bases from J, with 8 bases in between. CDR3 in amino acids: CASSLDGVDTQYF. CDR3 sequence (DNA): TGTGCCAGCAGCTTGGATGGGGTTGATACGCAGTATTTT.

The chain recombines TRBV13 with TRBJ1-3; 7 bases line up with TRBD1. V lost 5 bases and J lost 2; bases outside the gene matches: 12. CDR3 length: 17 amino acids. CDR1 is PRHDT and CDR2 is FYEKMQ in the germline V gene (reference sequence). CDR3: CASSGVRRGLAGNTIYF. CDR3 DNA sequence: TGTGCCAGCAGCGGGGTGAGGAGGGGGCTGGCTGGAAACACCATATATTTT.

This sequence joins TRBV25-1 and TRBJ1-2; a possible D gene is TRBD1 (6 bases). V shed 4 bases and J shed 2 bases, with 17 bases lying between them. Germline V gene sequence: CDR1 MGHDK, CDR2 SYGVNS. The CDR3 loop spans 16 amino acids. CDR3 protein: CASSAHPGEGNYGYTF. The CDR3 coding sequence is TGTGCCAGCAGTGCCCACCCAGGGGAGGGGAACTATGGCTACACCTTC.

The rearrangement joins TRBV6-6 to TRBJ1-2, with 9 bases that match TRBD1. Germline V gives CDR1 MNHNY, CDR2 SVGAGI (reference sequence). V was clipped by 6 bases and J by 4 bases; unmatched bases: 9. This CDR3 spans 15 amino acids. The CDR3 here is CASSPGQGSTYGYTF. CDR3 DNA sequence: TGTGCCAGCAGCCCTGGACAGGGGAGTACCTATGGCTACACCTTC.

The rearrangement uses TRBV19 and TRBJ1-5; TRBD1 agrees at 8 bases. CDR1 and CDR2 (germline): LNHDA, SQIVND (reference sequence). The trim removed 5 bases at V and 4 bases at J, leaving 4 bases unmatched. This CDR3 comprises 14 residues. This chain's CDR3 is CASSLGQGNQPQHF. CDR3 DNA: TGTGCCAGTAGTCTCGGACAGGGAAATCAGCCCCAGCATTTT.

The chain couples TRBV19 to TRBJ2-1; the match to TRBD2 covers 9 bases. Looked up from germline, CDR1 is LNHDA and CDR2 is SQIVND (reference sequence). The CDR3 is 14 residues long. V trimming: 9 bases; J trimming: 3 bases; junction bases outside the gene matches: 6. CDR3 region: CASTPSGNYNEQFF. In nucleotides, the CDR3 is TGTGCCAGCACGCCTAGCGGGAACTACAATGAGCAGTTCTTC.

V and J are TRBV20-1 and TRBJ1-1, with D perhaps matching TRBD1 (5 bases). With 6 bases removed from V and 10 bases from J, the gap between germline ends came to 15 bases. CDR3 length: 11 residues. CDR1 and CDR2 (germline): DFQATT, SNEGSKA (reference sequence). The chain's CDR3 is CSAGVQRGAFF. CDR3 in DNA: TGCAGTGCAGGGGTTCAAAGAGGAGCTTTCTTT.

The CDR3 loop is CASSYTSETEAFF. In DNA, the CDR3 is TGTGCCAGCAGTTATACTAGTGAGACTGAAGCTTTCTTT. The rearrangement joins TRBV11-1 to TRBJ1-1; D gene unclear. CDR1 and CDR2 (germline): SGHAT, FQDESV (reference sequence). Trimming left V 6 bases short and J 5 bases short, with 13 bases between. CDR3 length: 13 amino acids.

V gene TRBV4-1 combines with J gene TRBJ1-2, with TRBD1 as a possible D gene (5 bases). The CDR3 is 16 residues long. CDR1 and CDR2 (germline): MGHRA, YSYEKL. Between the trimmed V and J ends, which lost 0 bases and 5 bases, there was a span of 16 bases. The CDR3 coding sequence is TGCGCCAGCAGCCAAGATGGCGGGGGAGTGGGGTATGGCTACACCTTC. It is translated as CASSQDGGGVGYGYTF.

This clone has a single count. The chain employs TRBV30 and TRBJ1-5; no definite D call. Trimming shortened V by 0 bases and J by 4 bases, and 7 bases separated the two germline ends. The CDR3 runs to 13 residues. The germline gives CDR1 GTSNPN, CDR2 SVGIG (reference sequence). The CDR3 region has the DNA TGTGCCTGGAGTGTAAGGCGAAATCAGCCCCAGCATTTT. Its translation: CAWSVRRNQPQHF.

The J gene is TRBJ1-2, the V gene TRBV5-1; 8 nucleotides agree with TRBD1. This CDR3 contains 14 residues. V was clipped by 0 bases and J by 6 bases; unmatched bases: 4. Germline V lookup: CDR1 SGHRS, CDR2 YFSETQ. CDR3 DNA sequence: TGCGCCAGCAGCTTGGAAGGACAGGGCGATGGCTACACCTTC. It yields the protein CASSLEGQGDGYTF.

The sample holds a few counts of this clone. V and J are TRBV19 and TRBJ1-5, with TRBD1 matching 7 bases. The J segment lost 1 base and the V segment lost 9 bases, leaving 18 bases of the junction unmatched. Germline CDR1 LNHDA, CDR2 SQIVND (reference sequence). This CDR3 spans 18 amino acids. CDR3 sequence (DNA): TGTGCCAGCAAATCGATTAATCCGGGACAGAAGAGCAATCAGCCCCAGCATTTT. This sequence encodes CASKSINPGQKSNQPQHF.

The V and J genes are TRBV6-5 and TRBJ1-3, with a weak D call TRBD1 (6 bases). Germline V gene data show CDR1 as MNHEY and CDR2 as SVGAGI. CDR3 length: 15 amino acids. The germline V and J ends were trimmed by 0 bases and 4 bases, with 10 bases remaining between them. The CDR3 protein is CASSYSGHQGNTIYF. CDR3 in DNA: TGTGCCAGCAGTTACTCGGGACATCAAGGAAACACCATATATTTT.

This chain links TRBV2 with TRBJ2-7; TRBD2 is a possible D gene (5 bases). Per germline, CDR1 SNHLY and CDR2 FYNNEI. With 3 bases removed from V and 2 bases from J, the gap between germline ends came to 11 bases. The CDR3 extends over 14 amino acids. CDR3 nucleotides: TGTGCCAGCAGTGAGTGGCTAGCCACCTACGAGCAGTACTTC. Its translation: CASSEWLATYEQYF.

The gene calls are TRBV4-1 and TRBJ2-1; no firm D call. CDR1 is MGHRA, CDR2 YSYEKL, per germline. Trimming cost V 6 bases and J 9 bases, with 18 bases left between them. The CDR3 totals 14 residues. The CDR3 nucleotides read TGCGCCAGCAGTCACACTCGATATACGGGTGAGCAGTTCTTC. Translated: CASSHTRYTGEQFF.

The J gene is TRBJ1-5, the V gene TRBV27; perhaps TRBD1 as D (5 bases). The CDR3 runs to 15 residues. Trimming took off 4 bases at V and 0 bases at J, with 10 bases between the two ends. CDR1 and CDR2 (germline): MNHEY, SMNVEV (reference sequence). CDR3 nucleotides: TGTGCCAGCAGTTCCGGCGGACATAGCAATCAGCCCCAGCATTTT. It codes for CASSSGGHSNQPQHF.

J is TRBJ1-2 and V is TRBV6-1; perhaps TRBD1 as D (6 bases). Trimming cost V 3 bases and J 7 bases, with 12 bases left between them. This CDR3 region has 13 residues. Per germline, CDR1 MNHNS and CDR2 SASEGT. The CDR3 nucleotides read TGTGCCAGCAGTGAGCAGACAGGCGGTGGCTACACCTTC. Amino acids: CASSEQTGGGYTF.

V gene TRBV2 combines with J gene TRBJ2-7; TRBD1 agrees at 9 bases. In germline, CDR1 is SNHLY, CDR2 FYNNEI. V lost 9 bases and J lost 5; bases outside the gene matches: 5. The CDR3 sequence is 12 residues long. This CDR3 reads CARSTGGHEQYF. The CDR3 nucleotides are TGTGCCAGATCTACAGGGGGCCACGAGCAGTACTTC.